The clone carrying this TCR beta chain appeared once. Its antigen is unknown. Only in-frame clones appear in the TCRdb table, and some are missing; sequencing was by immunoSEQ multiplex PCR. The repertoire consists of 150,000 to 170,000 clones, with 94% occurring once and the leading ten covering about 0.31%. This sample is drawn from a study of OX40 agonist ivuxolimab in advanced cancers. Regarding the study as a whole: Normalized T-cell clonal expansion was also low in a subset of nonresponders. By week 6 at 0.1 to 3.0 mg/kg, blood CD4+ and CD8+ T cells had expanded clonally.

Autoimmune disease history or systemic immunosuppression led to patient exclusion. CDR3 length equals 14 residues. CDR1 is MNHEY, CDR2 SVGAGI, per germline. V shed 2 bases, J shed 3 bases, and the junction held 4 bases outside the gene matches. The input for sequencing was CD4+ or CD8+ T cells sorted from blood, taken in a trial of the OX40 agonist ivuxolimab. This sequence joins TRBV6-5 and TRBJ2-7; TRBD1 matches 7 bases. The sequence was obtained from an adult with an advanced solid tumor such as melanoma, head and neck, liver or kidney cancer. This CDR3 reads CASSYARGIYEQYF. The CDR3 nucleotides read TGTGCCAGCAGTTACGCCAGGGGGATCTACGAGCAGTACTTC.